One and the same sample provided the 11 T cell receptor beta chains below, sequenced in a study of blood T cell repertoires in COVID-19. TCRdb's copy holds only in-frame clones and misses some; the assay was immunoSEQ multiplex PCR. Here the sample spans about 170,000 clones, about 88% being singletons. Material for sequencing was peripheral blood. These receptors all stem from a woman aged 80 or over with COVID-19, enrolled during active disease.

The CDR3 region has the DNA TGTGCCAGCAGCCCCGGGGGGAACTCACCCCTCCACTTT. Its translation is CASSPGGNSPLHF. The chain carries TRBV28 and TRBJ1-6, with TRBD1 as a possible D gene (5 bases). The germline gives CDR1 MDHEN, CDR2 SYDVKM. The V end lost 6 bases, the J end lost 10 bases, and 13 bases lay between the germline ends. CDR3 size: 13 residues.

The chain has TRBV5-6 and TRBJ1-1; 7 nucleotides line up with TRBD1. The CDR3 consists of 12 residues. Germline V gene data show CDR1 as SGHDT and CDR2 as YYEEEE. The J segment lost 5 bases and the V segment lost 4 bases, leaving 2 bases of the junction unmatched. This CDR3 is CASSLQGTEAFF. The CDR3 coding sequence is TGTGCCAGCAGCCTACAGGGGACTGAAGCTTTCTTT.

This sequence joins TRBV11-2 and TRBJ2-7, with 8 bases fitting TRBD1. The V and J ends lost 1 base and 7 bases, in that order; junction bases with no gene match: 12. CDR3 length: 16 residues. Germline V gene data show CDR1 as SGHAT and CDR2 as FQNNGV. The CDR3 DNA follows: TGTGCCAGCAGCTTAGGCGCGCAGGGGGCCCTCGGGGAGCAGTACTTC. Amino acids: CASSLGAQGALGEQYF.

This rearrangement joins TRBV4-3 to TRBJ2-3; D remains unclear. This CDR3 comprises 16 residues. The V gene's germline CDR1 is LGHNA and CDR2 YSLEER. V was pared by 0 bases and J by 2 bases, with 12 bases between. CDR3 DNA: TGCGCCAGCAGCCAAGAGGCCCAGGTCTACACAGATACGCAGTATTTT. Encoded protein: CASSQEAQVYTDTQYF.

This CDR3 reads CASSPRGTDTQYF. The CDR3 coding sequence is TGTGCCAGCAGCCCCCGGGGCACAGATACGCAGTATTTT. This sequence joins TRBV9 and TRBJ2-3; D gene unclear. The CDR3 consists of 13 residues. V was cut by 4 bases and J by 1 base, with 7 bases left in between. The germline V gene encodes CDR1 SGDLS and CDR2 YYNGEE.

The V gene is TRBV28, the J gene TRBJ2-3; D is possibly TRBD1 (5 bases). Germline CDR1 MDHEN, CDR2 SYDVKM. Deletions cut 3 bases from V and 3 bases from J, with 13 bases between. The CDR3 contains 15 residues. The CDR3 bases are TGTGCCAGCAGTTTTGGGGCCCAGGGTACAGATACGCAGTATTTT. Protein sequence: CASSFGAQGTDTQYF.

The chain is built from TRBV6-5 and TRBJ1-6, with 9 bases matching TRBD1. Germline CDR1 MNHEY, CDR2 SVGAGI. The V gene end was trimmed by 6 bases and the J gene end by 7 bases; junction bases not matched to a gene: 7. This CDR3 is 15 amino acids long. This CDR3 is CASRTGGWENSPLHF. The DNA for the CDR3 is TGTGCCAGCAGGACAGGGGGGTGGGAGAATTCACCCCTCCACTTT.

The V gene is TRBV5-4, the J gene TRBJ1-2; TRBD1 matches 7 bases. Germline V gives CDR1 SGHNT, CDR2 YYREEE (reference sequence). There are 15 residues in the CDR3. The trim removed 3 bases at V and 0 bases at J, leaving 5 bases unmatched. The CDR3 sequence is CASSSRTGPNYGYTF. DNA of the CDR3: TGTGCCAGCAGCTCGAGGACAGGCCCTAACTATGGCTACACCTTC.

This chain uses TRBV28 with TRBJ1-2; 8 nucleotides line up with TRBD1. J gave up 5 bases and V 3 bases, and 5 bases lay outside the gene matches. This CDR3 has 14 amino acids. Germline lookup yields CDR1 MDHEN and CDR2 SYDVKM. The CDR3 DNA follows: TGTGCCAGCAGTTTTGACCAGGGGGCTTATGGCTACACCTTC. Amino acid sequence: CASSFDQGAYGYTF.

The chain joins TRBV7-2 to TRBJ2-3; D remains ambiguous. Germline V gene lookup returns CDR1 SGHTA and CDR2 FQGNSA. Trimming removed 5 bases at V and 3 bases at J, with 9 bases between. This CDR3 has 13 amino acids. CDR3 in amino acids: CASSLQITDTQYF. CDR3 coding DNA: TGTGCCAGCAGCCTTCAGATAACAGATACGCAGTATTTT.

The chain joins TRBV12-3 or TRBV12-4 to TRBJ2-5, with D tentatively TRBD2 (5 bases). Deletions cut 0 bases from V and 4 bases from J, with 6 bases between. The CDR3 contains 13 residues. The CDR3 DNA is TGTGCCAGCAGTTTAGCAGAGGGAGAGACCCAGTACTTC. Its protein product is CASSLAEGETQYF.